Each of the 16 T cell receptor beta chains below was sequenced from the same sample in a study of cytomegalovirus exposure and HLA in healthy donors. 60 Vbeta and 13 Jbeta primers were used in PCR. Only in-frame clones appear in the TCRdb table, and some are missing; sequencing was by immunoSEQ multiplex PCR. Of more than 70,000 clones listed, about 71% are singletons. Sequencing was performed on PBMCs. The receptors were gathered from a woman between 50 and 59 years old in good health and CMV-seropositive.

V gene TRBV5-1 combines with J gene TRBJ2-7; TRBD2 matches 10 bases. Germline V lookup: CDR1 SGHRS, CDR2 YFSETQ. The CDR3 runs 18 residues. V lost 4 bases to trimming and J lost 0 bases; unmatched junction nucleotides: 13. The CDR3 DNA reads TGCGCCAGCAGCCTGGGGGGTAGCGGGAGGTCAAGCTCCTACGAGCAGTACTTC. As protein: CASSLGGSGRSSSYEQYF.

The gene calls are TRBV27 and TRBJ1-2, with D maybe TRBD1 (5 bases). CDR1 is MNHEY and CDR2 is SMNVEV in the germline V gene (reference sequence). The CDR3 covers 13 residues. V lost 5 bases and J 6 bases, leaving 13 bases between the germline ends. In DNA form, the CDR3 reads TGTGCCAGCAGTCCCGCAGGGCCCCATGGCTACACCTTC. Translated, it gives CASSPAGPHGYTF.

The chain combines TRBV9 with TRBJ1-2, with D maybe TRBD1 (5 bases). The length of the CDR3 is 17 residues. In germline, CDR1 is SGDLS, CDR2 YYNGEE. V lost 0 bases, J lost 2 bases, and 17 bases lay in between. This CDR3 reads CASSVATLRGENYGYTF. The CDR3 coding sequence is TGTGCCAGCAGCGTAGCTACGTTGCGGGGCGAGAACTATGGCTACACCTTC.

The chain uses TRBV4-2 and TRBJ2-1; no reliable D call. V lost 1 base and J 9 bases, leaving 13 bases between the germline ends. The germline V gene encodes CDR1 LGHNA and CDR2 YNFKEQ. CDR3 size: 14 residues. CDR3 DNA: TGTGCCAGCAGCCAAGTTGCGGAGAGTGGTGAGCAGTTCTTC. It yields the protein CASSQVAESGEQFF.

CDR3 sequence reads: CASSLGQLSNTEAFF. As DNA, the CDR3 is TGTGCCAGCAGCCTCGGACAGCTATCGAACACTGAAGCTTTCTTT. V gene TRBV13 combines with J gene TRBJ1-1; D might be TRBD1 (6 bases). Germline CDR1 PRHDT, CDR2 FYEKMQ (reference sequence). V lost 5 bases, J lost 1 base, and 14 bases lay in between. The CDR3 length is 15 residues.

In this sample, this clone turned up once. The V and J genes are TRBV19 and TRBJ2-3; possibly TRBD2 for D (5 bases). Looked up from germline, CDR1 is LNHDA and CDR2 is SQIVND (reference sequence). Trimming stripped 9 bases from V and 2 bases from J, with 12 bases between. The CDR3 runs to 13 residues. The chain's CDR3 is CASGLIDTDTQYF. CDR3 nucleotides: TGTGCCAGCGGACTTATTGACACAGATACGCAGTATTTT.

The chain employs TRBV7-2 and TRBJ2-7, with unresolved D. The CDR3 is made up of 12 amino acids. Germline V CDR1 and CDR2: SGHTA, FQGNSA. The germline V and J ends were trimmed by 5 bases and 6 bases, with 11 bases remaining between them. Here the CDR3 DNA reads TGTGCCAGCAGCCCACGCGTAGCCGAGCAGTACTTC. It codes for CASSPRVAEQYF.

The rearrangement uses TRBV2 and TRBJ2-7, with 7 bases lining up with TRBD1. This CDR3 region has 15 residues. CDR1 SNHLY and CDR2 FYNNEI come from the germline V gene. The junction had 10 bases not matched to a gene; V was cut back by 4 bases and J by 4 bases. CDR3 DNA: TGTGCCAGCAGTGGCCAGACCGGGACAGAGTACGAGCAGTACTTC. Translation: CASSGQTGTEYEQYF.

The chain uses TRBV28 and TRBJ1-2, with D maybe TRBD1 (6 bases). V dropped 3 bases and J dropped 4 bases, with 12 bases sitting between them. Germline V gives CDR1 MDHEN, CDR2 SYDVKM. The CDR3 contains 14 residues. The CDR3 DNA reads as TGTGCCAGCAGTTTTGGTGGACAGAGCTATGGCTACACCTTC. Its translation: CASSFGGQSYGYTF.

The chain combines TRBV5-1 with TRBJ1-2; 7 bases match TRBD1. J lost 4 bases, V lost 0 bases, and 9 bases had no gene match. This CDR3 is built from 16 residues. CDR1 is SGHRS, CDR2 YFSETQ, per germline. The CDR3: CASSLASTGIAYGYTF. Here the CDR3 DNA reads TGCGCCAGCAGCTTGGCCTCGACAGGGATCGCCTATGGCTACACCTTC.

Judged by abundance, this clone is medium-sized (0.01 to 0.1%). The chain is built from TRBV7-2 and TRBJ1-1; D gene uncertain. CDR3 size: 12 residues. The V end was cut by 5 bases, the J end by 6 bases, with 10 bases between. Germline CDR1 is SGHTA and CDR2 is FQGNSA. CDR3 in amino acids: CASSADGAEAFF. DNA for the CDR3: TGTGCCAGCAGCGCCGACGGGGCTGAAGCTTTCTTT.

This sequence joins TRBV7-9 and TRBJ1-4, with 9 bases matching TRBD1. This CDR3 contains 14 residues. Looked up from germline, CDR1 is SEHNR and CDR2 is FQNEAQ (reference sequence). V lost 5 bases, J lost 8 bases, and 6 bases stayed unmatched. Here the CDR3 DNA reads TGTGCCAGCAGCCAGGGACAGGGTCAGGAAAAACTGTTTTTT. Residues: CASSQGQGQEKLFF. Full variable domain (rest looked up from reference TRBV7-9 and TRBJ1-4): DTGVSQNPRHKITKRGQNVTFRCDPISEHNRLYWYRQTLGQGPEFLTYFQNEAQLEKSRLLSDRFSAERPKGSFSTLEIQRTEQGDSAMYLCASSQGQGQEKLFFGSGTQLSVL.

The chain carries TRBV6-4 and TRBJ1-5, with TRBD1 matching 8 bases. J gave up 5 bases and V 7 bases, and 10 bases lay outside the gene matches. Germline V gives CDR1 MRHNA, CDR2 SNTAGT. This CDR3 has 15 amino acids. The CDR3 here is CASIRDRPYHQPQHF. CDR3 DNA sequence: TGTGCCAGCATACGGGACAGGCCTTACCATCAGCCCCAGCATTTT.

This rearrangement joins TRBV27 to TRBJ1-5; D call uncertain. V lost 1 base, J lost 5 bases, and 12 bases lay in between. This CDR3 spans 15 amino acids. Germline values: CDR1 MNHEY, CDR2 SMNVEV (reference sequence). In DNA, the CDR3 is TGTGCCAGCAGTTTATGGAGAGGGAGCTATCAGCCCCAGCATTTT. Its translation is CASSLWRGSYQPQHF.

The rearrangement joins TRBV19 to TRBJ1-2, with D maybe TRBD1 (6 bases). V was pared by 6 bases and J by 3 bases, with 17 bases between. This CDR3 region has 15 residues. Germline CDR1 reads LNHDA; CDR2 reads SQIVND (reference sequence). This CDR3 is CASSSRRGGDYGYTF. CDR3 DNA: TGTGCCAGTAGCAGTCGTAGAGGGGGGGACTATGGCTACACCTTC.

This rearrangement joins TRBV28 to TRBJ2-1; 7 bases align to TRBD2. Trimming cost V 6 bases and J 1 base; bases outside gene matches: 3. Per germline, CDR1 MDHEN and CDR2 SYDVKM. This CDR3 region has 14 residues. CDR3 coding DNA: TGTGCCAGCAGGCGCGGGGGTTCCTACAATGAGCAGTTCTTC. Amino acids: CASRRGGSYNEQFF. The variable domain in full, with the rest retrieved from reference TRBV28 and TRBJ2-1, is DVKVTQSSRYLVKRTGEKVFLECVQDMDHENMFWYRQDPGLGLRLIYFSYDVKMKEKGDIPEGYSVSREKKERFSLILESASTNQTSMYLCASRRGGSYNEQFFGPGTRLTVL.